This entry concerns a single T cell receptor beta chain. Its antigen is not yet known. No quality values exist for individual bases; no much larger clone is one base distant. Measured from the cysteine to the phenylalanine, the CDR3 is 16 residues long. Kept here is only the CDR3 DNA, which spans 48 bases and is read in frame from base 1. The germline V gene supplies CDR1 MGHRA and CDR2 YSYEKL. Trimmed from V: 3 bases; trimmed from J: 3 bases; junction bases lacking a gene match: 6. The sample was run on an Illumina NovaSeq 6000. Synthesis of TCR cDNA relied on 5'RACE template switching, a step that introduced a universal primer site along with unique molecular identifiers. Priming of cDNA synthesis was performed from both the TCR alpha and TCR beta constant segments. Two PCR steps were used to amplify libraries, with sample barcodes and sequencing adapters being added in the second step. Sequencing of libraries was performed on Illumina HiSeq 2500 (2x100 bp) or NovaSeq (2x150 bp). Turning to the authors' computational methods: Reads were demultiplexed and collapsed into UMI consensus sequences with MIGEC, and V(D)J alignment was performed with MiXCR. Using edgeR on replicate PBMC samples, clonotypes were called vaccine-responding if FDR was below 0.01 and the log2 fold change was above 5 up to day 15. Each bulk clonotype was labeled CD4 or CD8 based on which sequenced repertoire, CD4 or CD8, contained the clonotype at higher abundance. TCRdb reworked the public reads: Q25 trimming with fastp, MiXCR clone assembly, productive beta chains retained. For every CDR3 protein sequence, its rows merge into one entry that carries the most common genes and DNA. TCRdb's processing, not the authors', yielded these V and J calls. Within this sample are under 500,000 distinct CDR3 sequences, with approximately 18% of them counted one time only. Over 15% of the sample lies in the top ten.

This entry belongs to a study of T cells after yellow fever vaccination (dated 2019 in TCRdb). A note on the overall study: Libraries from fractions with low cell numbers were prepared with the SMART-Seq v4 Ultra Low Input RNA kit. To follow T-cell clones before and after primary and booster YFV17D yellow fever vaccination, bulk TCR alpha and beta repertoires were sequenced over time. Two healthy male donors, one aged 18 to 30 and one aged 30 to 40 years, were included in the cohort. Blood was collected at multiple timepoints before and after primary and secondary immunization, and bulk PBMC replicates and cell subsets were isolated.

Overall study outcomes, separate from this receptor: Because abundant contaminating clonotypes from the bulk population could be contained in FACS-sorted repertoires, computational filtering was required. The secondary T-cell response was found to be weaker but faster than the primary response, with a peak reached on day 5 rather than on day 15. A small fraction of clonotypes appeared in both the CD4 and CD8 compartments, likely as a result of convergent recombination. After the booster, most clones that had expanded after primary vaccination were detected again (around 96% of CD4 and over 75% of CD8), suggesting broad maintenance of memory. Only two donors were included in the study, so the extent to which the findings can be generalized is limited.

The treatment or condition tag for this specimen amounts to: live attenuated yellow fever vaccine strain. At each blood-draw timepoint, two biological replicates of bulk PBMCs were collected. PBMCs were isolated from peripheral blood using a standard Ficoll-Paque protocol. RNA was extracted with TriZol from bulk PBMCs, CD4 and CD8 fractions, and dextramer-positive and dextramer-negative fractions. The chain employs TRBV4-1 and TRBJ2-5; TRBD1 aligns with 11 central bases. The input for sequencing was PBMCs, taken before the yellow fever booster vaccination. This TCR derives from a young man who received the YFV17D yellow fever vaccine. The sequenced DNA is TGCGCCAGCAGCCAGTTCGGACAGGGGGCTAAAGAGACCCAGTACTTC. Its coded protein is CASSQFGQGAKETQYF.